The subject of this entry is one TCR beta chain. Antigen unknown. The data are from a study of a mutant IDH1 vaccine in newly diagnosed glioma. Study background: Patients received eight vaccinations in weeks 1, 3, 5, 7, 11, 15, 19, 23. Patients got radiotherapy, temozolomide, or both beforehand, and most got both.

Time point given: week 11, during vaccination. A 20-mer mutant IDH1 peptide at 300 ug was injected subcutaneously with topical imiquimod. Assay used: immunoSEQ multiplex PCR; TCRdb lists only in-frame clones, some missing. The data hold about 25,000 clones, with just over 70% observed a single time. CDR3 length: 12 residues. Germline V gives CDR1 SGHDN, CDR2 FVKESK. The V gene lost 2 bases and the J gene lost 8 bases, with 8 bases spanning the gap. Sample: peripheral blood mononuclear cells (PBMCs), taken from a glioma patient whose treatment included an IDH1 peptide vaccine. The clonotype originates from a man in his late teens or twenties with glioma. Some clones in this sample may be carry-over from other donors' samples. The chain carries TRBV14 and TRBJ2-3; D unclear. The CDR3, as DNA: TGTGCCAGCAGCCAAAGGACCCTTACGCAGTATTTT. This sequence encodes CASSQRTLTQYF.